Ten or more counts support the clone carrying this TCR beta chain. Its specificity is unknown. These data originate in a study of identical twins. Study observations and caveats: Insertions were fewer in abundant cord blood beta clonotypes, whereas memory repertoires showed none of this pattern.

A universal primer binding site was introduced by template switching. The final cDNA contained unique molecular identifiers. TCRdb reanalysed the 5' RACE reads using MiXCR and keeps one entry per CDR3 protein. This table holds a few hundred thousand distinct CDR3 sequences, around an eighth found once. V dropped 1 base and J dropped 2 bases, with 10 bases sitting between them. The CDR3 covers 15 residues. These data were also reused for a study on yellow fever vaccine responses in identical twins.

The chain has TRBV12-3 or TRBV12-4 and TRBJ2-3; D possibly corresponds to TRBD2 (5 bases). This sequence originates from a woman between 18 and 29 years old in good health. Sample: CD4+ T cells sorted from blood. This CDR3 is CASSLGERFTDTQYF. For the CDR3, the DNA is TGTGCCAGCAGTTTAGGGGAGCGATTCACAGATACGCAGTATTTT.